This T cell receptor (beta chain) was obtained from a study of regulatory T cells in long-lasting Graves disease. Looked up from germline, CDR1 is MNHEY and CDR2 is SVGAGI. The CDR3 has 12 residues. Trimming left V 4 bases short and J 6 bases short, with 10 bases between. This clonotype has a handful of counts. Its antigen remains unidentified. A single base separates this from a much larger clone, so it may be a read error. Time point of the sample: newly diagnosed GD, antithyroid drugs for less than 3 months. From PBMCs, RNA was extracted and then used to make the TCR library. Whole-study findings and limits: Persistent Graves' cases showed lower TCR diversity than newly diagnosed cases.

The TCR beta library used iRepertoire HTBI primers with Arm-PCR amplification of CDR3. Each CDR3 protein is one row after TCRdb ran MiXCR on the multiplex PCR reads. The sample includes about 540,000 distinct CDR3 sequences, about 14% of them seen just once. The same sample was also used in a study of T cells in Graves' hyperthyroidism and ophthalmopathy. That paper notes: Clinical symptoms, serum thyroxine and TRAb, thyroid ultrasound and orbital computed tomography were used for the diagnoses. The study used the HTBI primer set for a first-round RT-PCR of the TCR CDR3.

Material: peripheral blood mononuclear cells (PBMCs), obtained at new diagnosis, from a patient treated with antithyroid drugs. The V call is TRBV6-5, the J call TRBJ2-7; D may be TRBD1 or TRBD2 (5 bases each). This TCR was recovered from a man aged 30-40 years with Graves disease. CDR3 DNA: TGTGCCAGCAGTTCGGGACGGGGCGAGCAGTACTTC. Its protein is CASSSGRGEQYF.